This T cell receptor (beta chain) is from a study of tumor-infiltrating lymphocytes in primary liver carcinoma (dated by TCRdb to about 2017). Study-level background: Of the five patients, three men and two women aged 30 to 69 years, four had hepatocellular carcinoma and one had combined HCC and intrahepatic cholangiocarcinoma. Tumors of the five patients were stage T1-T3 N0M0 with maximum diameters of roughly 4.2 to 11 cm. Each sample produced about 3.65 to 7.5 million productive TCRbeta reads, and read depth showed no significant difference between tissue types. The study combined TCRbeta repertoire sequencing, expression microarrays and whole-exome sequencing across five regions of each liver tumor, with adjacent normal tissue and blood. A total of 35 specimens from 5 patients underwent TCRbeta repertoire sequencing, comprising 25 tumor regions, 5 adjacent noncancerous liver tissues and 5 peripheral blood samples. Agilent mRNA microarray profiling was performed on the 20 to 25 tumor region samples to relate TCRbeta repertoire diversity to the local molecular phenotype. Repertoires from technical replicates were highly reproducible, with mean shared-clone rates roughly 0.86 and correlation coefficients above 0.95. Broader findings and caveats from the paper: Only about 7-25% of top clones were present in all five regions of a tumor, suggesting spatial heterogeneity of tumor-infiltrating T cells. Because the samples were bulk and unsorted, CD4+ and CD8+ T cell repertoires could not be compared. Only a few patients were included in the study, and the authors note that the findings should be validated in a larger study. Only the TCR beta chain was sequenced, so true repertoire diversity is likely underestimated because unpaired alpha chains were not captured. The top 250 clones made up a significantly larger repertoire fraction in tumors than in blood (p = 0.039). Pairs of tumor regions showed greater repertoire overlap (mean roughly 35%) than tumor-adjacent pairs (roughly 17%) or tumor-blood pairs (roughly 14%), which is consistent with antigen-driven expansion.

A constant-region primer and ProtoScript II reverse transcriptase were used to reverse-transcribe TCRbeta-specific cDNA from 500 ng total RNA. Three nested multiplex PCR rounds, following a slightly modified ARM-PCR procedure, were used to build the TCRbeta libraries. Multiplex TRBV1-TRBV30 forward primers and a Cbeta reverse primer were used in the first two PCR rounds, each of which was run for around 10 cycles. A final 25-cycle PCR with Deep VentR polymerase added sample barcodes and Illumina adapters. Before sequencing, amplicons between 200 and 500 bp were purified from gel using a QIAquick gel extraction kit. The TCRbeta amplicons were sequenced with 250-bp paired-end reads on an Illumina HiSeq 2500. In the source study's methods: Quality trimming of reads was performed with Trimmomatic v0.33, and paired reads were merged with FLASH v1.2.11 so that full CDR3 sequences could be recovered. V, D and J germline segments were assigned to the rearranged TCRbeta sequences using MiGEC v1.2.1b. Clonotype statistics and Shannon-Wiener diversity indices were calculated with VDJtools v1.0.0. Except for diversity analysis, only the 250 most abundant clonotypes of each sample were used in subsequent analyses to reduce sampling bias. TCRdb reran the public reads through fastp at Q25 and MiXCR, keeping productive beta chains. Here each entry gathers all rows of one CDR3 protein and keeps the most common genes and DNA. TCRdb assigned the V and J calls; the authors' analysis was not used. In all, the sample holds 30,000 to 40,000 distinct CDR3 sequences, and roughly four fifths of those were seen once. Clones ranked in the top ten supply 15% to 20% of the sample.

The germline V gene yields SGHAT for CDR1 and FQNNGV for CDR2. The CDR3 holds 13 amino acids from the cysteine to the phenylalanine. The CDR3 DNA has 39 bases and is translated from base 1. As concerns this clonotype: Which antigen it targets is not known. A read error may produce the germline difference seen at one junction end.

Without any cell sorting, total RNA and DNA were co-extracted from about 20-30 mg of bulk tissue using the AllPrep DNA/RNA mini kit. Four to six patients with histopathologically diagnosed primary liver carcinoma underwent surgical resection in China between November 2015 and 2016. Chronic HBV infection was present in the patients, and the patients were treatment-naive at sampling. Five spatially separated regions were sampled from each tumor: the superior, inferior, left-lateral and right-lateral poles, plus the tumor centre. According to histology, viable tumor cells made up more than 85% of every tumor sample. Fresh tumor and adjacent tissue pieces were bisected, with one half stored in RNAlater at -80 degrees C and the other half sent for histology.

The sequenced sample was liver tumor tissue from sampling region 4. The cell subset or site label here, explained by the study, means: tumor region T4, right-lateral pole. The V gene is TRBV11-2 and the J gene is TRBJ2-7, and possibly TRBD2, on 5 matching bases. The sequence derives from a man in his forties with primary liver carcinoma and hepatitis B virus infection. The CDR3 protein is CTSSGSRWNEQYF. The nucleotide sequence is given as TGTACCAGCAGCGGAAGCAGGTGGAACGAGCAATACTTC.